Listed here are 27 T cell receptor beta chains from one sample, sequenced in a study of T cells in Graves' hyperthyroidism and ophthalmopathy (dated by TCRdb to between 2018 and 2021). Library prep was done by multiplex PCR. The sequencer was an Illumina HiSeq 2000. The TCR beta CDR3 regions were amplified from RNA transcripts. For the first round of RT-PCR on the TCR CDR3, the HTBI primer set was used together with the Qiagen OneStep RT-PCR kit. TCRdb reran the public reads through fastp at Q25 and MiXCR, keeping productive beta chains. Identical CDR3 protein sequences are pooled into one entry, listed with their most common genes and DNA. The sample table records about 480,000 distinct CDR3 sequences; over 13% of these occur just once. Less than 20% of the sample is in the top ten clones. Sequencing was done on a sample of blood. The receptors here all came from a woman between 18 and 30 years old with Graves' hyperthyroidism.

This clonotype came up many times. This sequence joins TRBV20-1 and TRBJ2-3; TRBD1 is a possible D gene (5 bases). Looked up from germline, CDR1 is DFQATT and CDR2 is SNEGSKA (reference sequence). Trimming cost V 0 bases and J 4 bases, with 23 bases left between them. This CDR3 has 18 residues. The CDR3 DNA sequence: TGCAGTGCTAGAGATCTCCCCTGGGGCAAGACTGGGCCAGATACGCAGTATTTT. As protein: CSARDLPWGKTGPDTQYF.

The CDR3 spells CASSAGAALEQFF. Written as DNA, the CDR3 is TGTGCCAGCAGCGCCGGCGCGGCGCTTGAGCAGTTCTTC. The chain joins TRBV5-6 to TRBJ2-1, with D hard to call. The CDR3 length is 13 residues. The germline V gene has CDR1 SGHDT and CDR2 YYEEEE. Between the trimmed V and J ends, which lost 4 bases and 9 bases, there was a span of 14 bases.

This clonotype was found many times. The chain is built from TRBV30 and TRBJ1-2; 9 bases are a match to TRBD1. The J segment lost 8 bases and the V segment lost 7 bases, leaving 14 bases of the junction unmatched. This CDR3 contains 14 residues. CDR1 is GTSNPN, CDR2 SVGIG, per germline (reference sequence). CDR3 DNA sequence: TGTGCCTCCGAGAGGGACAGGGTAACGGAGGGCTACACCTTC. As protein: CASERDRVTEGYTF.

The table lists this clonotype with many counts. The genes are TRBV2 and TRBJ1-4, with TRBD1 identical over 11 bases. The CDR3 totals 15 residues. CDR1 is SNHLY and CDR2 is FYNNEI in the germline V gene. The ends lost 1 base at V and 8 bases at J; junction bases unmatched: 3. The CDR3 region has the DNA TGTGCCAGCAGTGAAGAGGGACAGGGGGGCGAAAAACTGTTTTTT. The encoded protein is CASSEEGQGGEKLFF.

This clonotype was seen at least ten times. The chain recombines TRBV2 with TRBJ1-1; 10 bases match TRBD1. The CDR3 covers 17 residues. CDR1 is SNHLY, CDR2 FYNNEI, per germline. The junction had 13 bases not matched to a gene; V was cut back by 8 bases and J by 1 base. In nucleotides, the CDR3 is TGTGCCAGCCTTAGGATCCGGGACAGGGGAGGGAACACTGAAGCTTTCTTT. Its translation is CASLRIRDRGGNTEAFF.

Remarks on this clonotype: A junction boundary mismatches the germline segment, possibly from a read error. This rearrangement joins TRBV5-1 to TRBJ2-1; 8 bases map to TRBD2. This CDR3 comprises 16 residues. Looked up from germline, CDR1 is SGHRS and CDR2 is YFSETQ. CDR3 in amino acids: CASSLEAGGSYNEHFF. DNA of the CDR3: TGCGCCAGCAGCTTAGAGGCGGGAGGCTCCTACAATGAGCACTTCTTC. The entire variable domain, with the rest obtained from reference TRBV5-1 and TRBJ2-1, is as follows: KAGVTQTPRYLIKTRGQQVTLSCSPISGHRSVSWYQQTPGQGLQFLFEYFSETQRNKGNFPGRFSGRQFSNSRSEMNVSTLELGDSALYLCASSLEAGGSYNEHFFGPGTRLTVL.

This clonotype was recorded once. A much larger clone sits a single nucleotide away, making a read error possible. CDR3 residues: CASTPGLSLNEQSF. In DNA form, the CDR3 reads TGTGCCAGCACTCCGGGACTGTCACTCAATGAGCAGTCCTTC. The chain uses TRBV12-3 or TRBV12-4 and TRBJ2-1; D possibly corresponds to TRBD2 (6 bases). The length of the CDR3 is 14 residues.

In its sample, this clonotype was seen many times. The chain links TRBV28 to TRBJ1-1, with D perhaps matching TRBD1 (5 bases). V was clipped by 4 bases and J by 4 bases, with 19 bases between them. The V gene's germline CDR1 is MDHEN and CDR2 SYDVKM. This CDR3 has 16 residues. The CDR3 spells CASSSPGGGGSTEAFF. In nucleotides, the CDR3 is TGTGCCAGCAGTTCCCCGGGTGGGGGTGGTAGCACTGAAGCTTTCTTT.

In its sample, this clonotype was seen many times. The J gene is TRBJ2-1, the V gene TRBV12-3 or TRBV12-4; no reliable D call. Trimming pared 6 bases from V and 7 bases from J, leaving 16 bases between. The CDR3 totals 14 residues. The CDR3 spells CASRPPGFRNEQFF. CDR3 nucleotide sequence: TGTGCCAGCAGACCCCCCGGGTTTAGGAATGAGCAGTTCTTC.

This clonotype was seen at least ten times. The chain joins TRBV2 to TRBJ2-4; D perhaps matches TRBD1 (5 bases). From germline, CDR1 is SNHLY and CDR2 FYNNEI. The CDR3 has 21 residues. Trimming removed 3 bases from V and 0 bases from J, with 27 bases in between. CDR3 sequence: CASSESRANKSRPIAKNIQYF. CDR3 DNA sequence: TGTGCCAGCAGTGAGTCCAGGGCTAACAAGTCCAGACCGATAGCCAAAAACATTCAGTACTTC. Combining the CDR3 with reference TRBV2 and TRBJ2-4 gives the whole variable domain EPEVTQTPSHQVTQMGQEVILRCVPISNHLYFYWYRQILGQKVEFLVSFYNNEISEKSEIFDDQFSVERPDGSNFTLKIRSTKLEDSAMYFCASSESRANKSRPIAKNIQYFGAGTRLSVL.

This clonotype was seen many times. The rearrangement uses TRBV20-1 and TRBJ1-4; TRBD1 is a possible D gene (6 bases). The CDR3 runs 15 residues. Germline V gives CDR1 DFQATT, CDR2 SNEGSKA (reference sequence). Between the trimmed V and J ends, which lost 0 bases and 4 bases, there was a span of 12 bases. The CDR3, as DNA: TGCAGTGCTAGAGATCTCGGACAGCATAATGAAAAACTGTTTTTT. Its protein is CSARDLGQHNEKLFF.

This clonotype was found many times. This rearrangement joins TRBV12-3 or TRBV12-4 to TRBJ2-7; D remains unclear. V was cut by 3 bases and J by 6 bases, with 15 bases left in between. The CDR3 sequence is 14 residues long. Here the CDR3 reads CASSLVRRSGEQYF. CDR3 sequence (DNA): TGTGCCAGCAGTTTGGTGCGCCGGTCGGGCGAGCAGTACTTC.

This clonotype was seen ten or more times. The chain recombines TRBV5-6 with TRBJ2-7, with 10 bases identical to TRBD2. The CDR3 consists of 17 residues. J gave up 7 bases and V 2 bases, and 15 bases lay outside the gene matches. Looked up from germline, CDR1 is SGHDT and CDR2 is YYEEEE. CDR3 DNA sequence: TGTGCCAGCAGCTTCGGGACTAGCGCGAACGAGGTTGGGGAGCAGTACGTC. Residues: CASSFGTSANEVGEQYV.

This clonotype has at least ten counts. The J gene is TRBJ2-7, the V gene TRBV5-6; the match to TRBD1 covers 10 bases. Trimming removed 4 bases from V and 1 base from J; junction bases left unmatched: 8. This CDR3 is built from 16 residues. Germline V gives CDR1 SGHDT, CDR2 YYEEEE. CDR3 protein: CASSPTLDRGSYEQYF. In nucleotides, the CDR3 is TGTGCCAGCAGCCCGACCTTGGACAGGGGGTCCTACGAGCAGTACTTC.

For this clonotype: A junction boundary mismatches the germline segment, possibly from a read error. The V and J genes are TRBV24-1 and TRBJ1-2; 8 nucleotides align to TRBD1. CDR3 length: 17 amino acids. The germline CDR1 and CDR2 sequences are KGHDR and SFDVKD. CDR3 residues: CVTSDPRIRTGNLGYTF. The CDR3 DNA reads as TGTGTCACCAGTGATCCGCGGATAAGGACAGGGAATTTAGGCTACACCTTC.

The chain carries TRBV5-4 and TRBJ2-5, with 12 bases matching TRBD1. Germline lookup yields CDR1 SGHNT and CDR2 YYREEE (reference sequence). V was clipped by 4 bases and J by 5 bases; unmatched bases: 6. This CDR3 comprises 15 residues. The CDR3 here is CASSLGQGALETQYF. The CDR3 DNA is TGTGCCAGCAGCCTGGGACAGGGGGCGTTGGAGACCCAGTACTTC.

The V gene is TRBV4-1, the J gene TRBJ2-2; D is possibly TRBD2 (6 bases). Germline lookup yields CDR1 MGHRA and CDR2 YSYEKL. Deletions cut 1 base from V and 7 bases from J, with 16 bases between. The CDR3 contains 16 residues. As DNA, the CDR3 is TGCGCCAGCAGCCAAGTGGGACTCCTTACAATCGGGGAGCTGTTTTTT. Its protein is CASSQVGLLTIGELFF.

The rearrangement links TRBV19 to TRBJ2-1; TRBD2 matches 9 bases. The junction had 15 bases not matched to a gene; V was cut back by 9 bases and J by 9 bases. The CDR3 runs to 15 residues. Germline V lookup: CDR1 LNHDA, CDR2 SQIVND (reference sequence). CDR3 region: CASQTSGQIAGEQFF. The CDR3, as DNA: TGTGCCAGCCAGACTAGCGGACAAATAGCGGGTGAGCAGTTCTTC.

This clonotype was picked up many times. CDR3 coding DNA: TGTGCCAGCAGCCACGGGTTCGAGCAGTACTTC. Amino acids: CASSHGFEQYF. The chain couples TRBV14 to TRBJ2-7; D is unclear. The CDR3 loop spans 11 amino acids. Germline values: CDR1 SGHDN, CDR2 FVKESK. V lost 3 bases, J lost 6 bases, and 6 bases lay in between.

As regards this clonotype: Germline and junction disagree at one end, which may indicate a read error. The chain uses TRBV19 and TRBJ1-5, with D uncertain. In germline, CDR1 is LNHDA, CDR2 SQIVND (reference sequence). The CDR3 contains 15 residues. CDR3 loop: CASSIIVNSSQPQHF. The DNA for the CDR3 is TGTGCCAGTAGTATCATCGTGAATAGCAGTCAGCCCCAGCATTTT.

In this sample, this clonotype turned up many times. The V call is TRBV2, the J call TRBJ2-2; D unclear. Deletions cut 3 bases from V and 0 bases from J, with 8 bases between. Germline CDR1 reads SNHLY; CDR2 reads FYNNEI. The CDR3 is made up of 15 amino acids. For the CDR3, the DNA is TGTGCCAGCAGTGATTATGCGGCGAACACCGGGGAGCTGTTTTTT. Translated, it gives CASSDYAANTGELFF.

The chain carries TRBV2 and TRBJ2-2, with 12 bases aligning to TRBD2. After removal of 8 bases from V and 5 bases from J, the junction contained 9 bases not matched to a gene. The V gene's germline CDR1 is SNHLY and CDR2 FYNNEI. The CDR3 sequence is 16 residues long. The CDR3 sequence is CASGATSGRETGELFF. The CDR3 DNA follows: TGTGCCAGCGGGGCGACTAGCGGGAGAGAAACCGGGGAGCTGTTTTTT.

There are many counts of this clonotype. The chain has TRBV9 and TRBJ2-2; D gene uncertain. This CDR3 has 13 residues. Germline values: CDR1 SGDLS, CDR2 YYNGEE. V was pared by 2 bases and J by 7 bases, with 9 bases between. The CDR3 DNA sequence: TGTGCCAGCAGCGTGGAGAATGGCGGGGAGCTGTTTTTT. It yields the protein CASSVENGGELFF.

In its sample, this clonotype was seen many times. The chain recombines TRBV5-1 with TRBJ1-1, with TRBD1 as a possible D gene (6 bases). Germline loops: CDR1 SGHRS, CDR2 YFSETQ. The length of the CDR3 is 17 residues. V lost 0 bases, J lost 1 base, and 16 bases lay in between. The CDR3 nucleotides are TGCGCCAGCAGCTTGGTGGGGGCAGGTGAGACGAACACTGAAGCTTTCTTT. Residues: CASSLVGAGETNTEAFF.

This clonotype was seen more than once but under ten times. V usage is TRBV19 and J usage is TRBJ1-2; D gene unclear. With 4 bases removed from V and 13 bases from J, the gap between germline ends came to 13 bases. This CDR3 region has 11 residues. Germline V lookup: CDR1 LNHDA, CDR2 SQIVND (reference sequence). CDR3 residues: CASSTTVLLTF. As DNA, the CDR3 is TGTGCCAGTAGTACTACAGTGCTACTCACCTTC.

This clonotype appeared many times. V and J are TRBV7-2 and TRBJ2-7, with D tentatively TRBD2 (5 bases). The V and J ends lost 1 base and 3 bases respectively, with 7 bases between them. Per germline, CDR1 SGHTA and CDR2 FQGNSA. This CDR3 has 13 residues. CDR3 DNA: TGTGCCAGCAGCTTAGGGGAGATCTACGAGCAGTACTTC. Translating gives CASSLGEIYEQYF.

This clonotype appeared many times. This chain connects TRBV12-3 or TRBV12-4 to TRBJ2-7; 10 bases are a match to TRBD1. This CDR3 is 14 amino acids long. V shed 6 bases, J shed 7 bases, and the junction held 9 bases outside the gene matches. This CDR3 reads CASSFRQGAREQYF. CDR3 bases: TGTGCCAGCAGCTTCCGACAGGGGGCAAGGGAGCAGTACTTC.